The 13 T cell receptor beta chains below all came from one sample that was sequenced in a study of blood T cell repertoires in COVID-19 (dated by TCRdb to about 2020). The library was made by the immunoSEQ multiplex PCR assay. TCRdb obtained this table from immuneACCESS and retained in-frame rearrangements with V and J assigned. These tables miss some clones; where compared with another copy, unresolved V genes account for less than half of the shortfall, and the remainder is unexplained. A total of 300,000 to 350,000 clones appear in this sample, approximately 88% of them only once. The ten largest make up about 1.5% of the sample. Sequenced: peripheral blood. These receptors were obtained from a woman aged 30 to 39 with COVID-19, enrolled during active disease.

Written as DNA, the CDR3 is TGCGCCAGCAGCCAAGGGGGACAGGGCGAAAAACTGTTTTTT. Translated: CASSQGGQGEKLFF. The chain joins TRBV4-3 to TRBJ1-4; 9 bases are a match to TRBD1. The CDR3 totals 14 residues. V was clipped by 1 base and J by 8 bases; unmatched bases: 2. CDR1 LGHNA and CDR2 YSLEER come from the germline V gene.

V usage is TRBV6-5 and J usage is TRBJ2-2; the D gene is possibly TRBD2 (6 bases). The CDR3 is 14 amino acids. Trimming removed 6 bases at V and 3 bases at J, with 11 bases between. Germline V CDR1 and CDR2: MNHEY, SVGAGI. CDR3 region: CASRPGLYTGELFF. CDR3 DNA: TGTGCCAGCAGACCGGGACTCTACACCGGGGAGCTGTTTTTT.

The chain has TRBV27 and TRBJ2-3; 9 bases agree with TRBD2. The CDR3 extends over 16 amino acids. Germline V CDR1 and CDR2: MNHEY, SMNVEV (reference sequence). V was pared by 2 bases and J by 5 bases, with 8 bases of the junction left unmatched. CDR3: CASSLTAGGPQDTQYF. CDR3 nucleotides: TGTGCCAGCAGTTTAACGGCGGGGGGGCCCCAAGATACGCAGTATTTT.

The chain couples TRBV28 to TRBJ1-2; no firm D call. The CDR3 spans 13 residues. Germline V gene lookup returns CDR1 MDHEN and CDR2 SYDVKM. The germline V and J ends were trimmed by 4 bases and 0 bases, with 6 bases remaining between them. CDR3 nucleotides: TGTGCCAGCAGTTACGGAGCTAACTATGGCTACACCTTC. Protein product: CASSYGANYGYTF.

The genes are TRBV28 and TRBJ1-5, with a weak D call TRBD1 (6 bases). The germline V gene encodes CDR1 MDHEN and CDR2 SYDVKM. The CDR3 is made up of 15 amino acids. With 5 bases removed from V and 4 bases from J, the gap between germline ends came to 15 bases. The DNA of the CDR3 is TGTGCCAGCAGTGCAACAGGGTCCCTAAATCAGCCCCAGCATTTT. Its translation is CASSATGSLNQPQHF.

The gene calls are TRBV5-1 and TRBJ2-5; 9 bases match TRBD1. With V trimmed by 7 bases and J by 5 bases, 9 bases remained unmatched. The V gene's germline CDR1 is SGHRS and CDR2 YFSETQ. This CDR3 comprises 14 residues. The CDR3 loop is CASDATGGWETQYF. DNA for the CDR3: TGCGCCAGCGACGCAACAGGGGGCTGGGAGACCCAGTACTTC.

The rearrangement joins TRBV7-2 to TRBJ2-7; 7 positions match TRBD2. The junction had 2 bases not matched to a gene; V was cut back by 1 base and J by 2 bases. This CDR3 spans 14 amino acids. Germline V gives CDR1 SGHTA, CDR2 FQGNSA. The CDR3 DNA reads TGTGCCAGCAGCTTAGGGGGGGGGACCTACGAGCAGTACTTC. As protein: CASSLGGGTYEQYF.

The genes are TRBV28 and TRBJ1-1, with 7 bases that match TRBD1. V was pared by 7 bases and J by 4 bases, with 6 bases of the junction left unmatched. The CDR3 runs 13 residues. Germline CDR1 reads MDHEN; CDR2 reads SYDVKM. The CDR3 loop is CASTARGATEAFF. Here the CDR3 DNA reads TGTGCCAGCACCGCCAGGGGGGCCACTGAAGCTTTCTTT.

The chain recombines TRBV7-2 with TRBJ1-2; the match to TRBD1 covers 7 bases. The CDR3 length is 14 residues. J gave up 4 bases and V 5 bases, and 7 bases lay outside the gene matches. Germline V gene sequence: CDR1 SGHTA, CDR2 FQGNSA. CDR3 coding DNA: TGTGCCAGCAGCCCCCCGGAGGGGGCCTATGGCTACACCTTC. It specifies CASSPPEGAYGYTF.

Here the CDR3 DNA reads TGTGCCAGCAGCGCCGGGACTAGCTCCACCGGGGAGCTGTTTTTT. It is translated as CASSAGTSSTGELFF. This rearrangement joins TRBV9 to TRBJ2-2; 9 bases are shared with TRBD2. CDR1 and CDR2 from the germline V gene are SGDLS and YYNGEE. This CDR3 has 15 amino acids. With V trimmed by 3 bases and J by 4 bases, 4 bases remained unmatched.

The J gene is TRBJ1-5, the V gene TRBV12-3 or TRBV12-4; D unresolved. This CDR3 has 13 residues. The V gene lost 3 bases and the J gene lost 10 bases, with 13 bases spanning the gap. DNA of the CDR3: TGTGCCAGCAGTTTTGAGGCCGCTCGCCCCCAGCATTTT. Translated: CASSFEAARPQHF.

CDR3 DNA sequence: TGCGCCAGCAGCCCAAGGCAGAGGAGGGATGAAGCCAAAAACATTCAGTACTTC. Encoded protein: CASSPRQRRDEAKNIQYF. V usage is TRBV10-1 and J usage is TRBJ2-4; possible D gene TRBD2, 6 bases. The CDR3 covers 18 residues. V was cut by 6 bases and J by 0 bases, with 21 bases left in between. CDR1 and CDR2 from the germline V gene are WNHNN and SYGVQD (reference sequence).

In DNA form, the CDR3 reads TGTGCCAGCAGTTTATGGCGACAGGGGGGTGGCTACACCTTC. Amino acid sequence: CASSLWRQGGGYTF. The V and J genes are TRBV28 and TRBJ1-2; 9 nucleotides align to TRBD1. The CDR3 extends over 14 amino acids. CDR1 and CDR2 (germline): MDHEN, SYDVKM. V dropped 0 bases and J dropped 7; count of bases not matched to a gene: 3.